The rows below give T cell receptor beta chains drawn from one sample of a study of blood T cell repertoires in COVID-19. The data were produced by immunoSEQ multiplex PCR, yet TCRdb's version contains in-frame clones alone and is incomplete. This table has around 70,000 clones, about 86% appearing once. Material: peripheral blood. These receptors all stem from a woman older than 75 with active or convalescent COVID-19. Each CDR3 is given with its conserved first and last residue. D genes are given only for firm matches. Not every row has a clone size; where given, it reads once, few, many or a size class.

v_call,d_call,j_call,cdr3_length,clone_size,cdr3_nt,cdr3_aa
TRBV5-1,TRBD1,TRBJ2-1,16,-,TGCGCCAGCAGCTTGGGAGGACAGGGGGCGCATCTTGAGCAGTTCTTC,CASSLGGQGAHLEQFF
TRBV15,TRBD1,TRBJ1-3,17,-,TGTGCCACCAGCCCCAAAGGACAGGGGGCGCGAGGAAACACCATATATTTT,CATSPKGQGARGNTIYF
TRBV5-1,-,TRBJ1-1,14,-,TGCGCCAGCAGCTTGGGGACGGGGGACACTGAAGCTTTCTTT,CASSLGTGDTEAFF
TRBV9,-,TRBJ2-3,15,-,TGTGCCAGCAGCGTAGTAGATTCTAGCACAGATACGCAGTATTTT,CASSVVDSSTDTQYF
TRBV2,-,TRBJ1-4,14,-,TGTGCCAGCAGGGAGACCTCAGTGCGAGAAAAACTGTTTTTT,CASRETSVREKLFF
TRBV10-3,-,TRBJ1-1,13,-,TGTGCCATCAGTGAGGGAGGGGACACTGAAGCTTTCTTT,CAISEGGDTEAFF
TRBV3-1/TRBV3-2,-,TRBJ1-6,16,few,TGTGCCAGCAGCCAAGATGGGCCCTACTTTAATTCACCCCTCCACTTT,CASSQDGPYFNSPLHF
TRBV7-2,-,TRBJ1-2,14,-,TGTGCCAGCAGCTTTCGTAGGGGCGTCTATGGCTACACCTTC,CASSFRRGVYGYTF
TRBV5-4,TRBD2,TRBJ2-1,14,once,TGTGCCAGCAGCTCTACTAGCGGGGGCAATGAGCAGTTCTTC,CASSSTSGGNEQFF
TRBV7-9,-,TRBJ1-5,13,-,TGTGCCAGCAGCCGTAACAGGAATCAGCCCCAGCATTTT,CASSRNRNQPQHF
TRBV9,-,TRBJ2-6,16,-,TGTGCCAGCAGCGATACAGGGATCCCTGGGGCCAACGTCCTGACTTTC,CASSDTGIPGANVLTF
TRBV4-3,-,TRBJ2-1,14,-,TGCGCCAGCAGCCAAGAGTACGGCTACAATGAGCAGTTCTTC,CASSQEYGYNEQFF
TRBV13,TRBD1,TRBJ1-1,15,-,TGTGCCAGCAGCATCACAGGGGGGTTGAACACTGAAGCTTTCTTT,CASSITGGLNTEAFF
TRBV3-1/TRBV3-2,TRBD1,TRBJ2-7,18,-,TGTGCCAGCAGCCCCCACCTCACCGATGACAGGGATGAGTACGAGCAGTACTTC,CASSPHLTDDRDEYEQYF
TRBV24-1,TRBD2,TRBJ2-1,17,-,TGTGCCACCAGTGATTACGTCACTAGCGGGAGTTTAAATGAGCAGTTCTTC,CATSDYVTSGSLNEQFF
TRBV18,TRBD1,TRBJ2-7,15,-,TGTGCCAGCTCACCTTCCGGGACAGGGGGTTACGAGCAGTACTTC,CASSPSGTGGYEQYF
TRBV19,TRBD1,TRBJ1-3,19,-,TGTGCCAGTAGTACCTCTACCGGGACAGGGGATCTAGCTGGAAACACCATATATTTT,CASSTSTGTGDLAGNTIYF
TRBV20-1,-,TRBJ1-2,11,-,TGCAGTGCTACGGCTAACTATGGCTACACCTTC,CSATANYGYTF
TRBV6-5,-,TRBJ2-5,13,-,TGTGCCAGCACCGCAGGGGTCCAAGAGACCCAGTACTTC,CASTAGVQETQYF
TRBV3-1/TRBV3-2,TRBD1,TRBJ1-3,16,-,TGTGCCAGCAGCCAAGAGAGGACAGGGTACGGAAACACCATATATTTT,CASSQERTGYGNTIYF
TRBV14,-,TRBJ2-3,16,-,TGTGCCAGCAGCCCCCCAATAACGGTCGGCACAGATACGCAGTATTTT,CASSPPITVGTDTQYF
TRBV7-9,TRBD2,TRBJ2-7,13,few,TGTGCCAGCAGCTTATCCGGGGGGGCAGAGCAGTACTTC,CASSLSGGAEQYF
TRBV4-3,-,TRBJ1-2,15,-,TGCGCCAGCAGCCAAGGCCTTCAGTCTAACTATGGCTACACCTTC,CASSQGLQSNYGYTF
TRBV12-3/TRBV12-4,-,TRBJ2-5,13,-,TGTGCCAGCAAGAGACAGGGAGGAGAGACCCAGTACTTC,CASKRQGGETQYF
TRBV2,TRBD1,TRBJ2-7,14,-,TGTGCCAGCAGAGCGGACAGGCTAACCTACGAGCAGTACTTC,CASRADRLTYEQYF
TRBV6-2/TRBV6-3,TRBD2,TRBJ2-7,15,-,TGTGCCAGCAGCCCCGGGACTAGTTGGGCCTACGAGCAGTACTTC,CASSPGTSWAYEQYF
TRBV10-3,-,TRBJ1-5,15,-,TGTGCCATCCAGGCAGGGGATGGGTACAATCAGCCCCAGCATTTT,CAIQAGDGYNQPQHF
TRBV19,-,TRBJ2-5,16,-,TGTGCCAGTAGTCCTGGTGTTGGGGGGGGCCGGAAGACCCAGTACTTC,CASSPGVGGGRKTQYF
TRBV12-3/TRBV12-4,-,TRBJ2-1,11,-,TGTGCCACGGTAGCCCCCAATGAGCAGTTCTTC,CATVAPNEQFF
TRBV5-1,-,TRBJ2-1,11,-,TGCGCCAGCAGTTCTTTCAATGAGCAGTTCTTC,CASSSFNEQFF
TRBV9,-,TRBJ1-1,17,-,TGTGCCAGCAGCGTAAGAACAGGGAGAAGTGTGGACACTGAAGCTTTCTTT,CASSVRTGRSVDTEAFF
TRBV7-9,TRBD1,TRBJ2-7,14,-,TGTGCCAGCAGCACCGGACAGGGTTCCTACGAGCAGTACTTC,CASSTGQGSYEQYF
TRBV5-5,-,TRBJ1-2,13,once,TGTGCCAGCAGCCAAGAGGTACTCGGAGGCTACACCTTC,CASSQEVLGGYTF
TRBV9,TRBD2,TRBJ2-5,14,-,TGTGCCAGCAGCGTAGCTACGGGGGGAGAGACCCAGTACTTC,CASSVATGGETQYF
TRBV7-2,TRBD1,TRBJ1-2,19,-,TGTGCCAGCAGCCTCCATCAGGGACAGGGTTTGTGGGGTAACTATGGCTACACCTTC,CASSLHQGQGLWGNYGYTF
TRBV4-3,TRBD2,TRBJ2-3,19,few,TGCGCCAGCAGCCAAGCTGCGGCGGCGGCGGGGGTGCCCTCAGATACGCAGTATTTT,CASSQAAAAAGVPSDTQYF
TRBV14,TRBD2,TRBJ2-7,13,-,TGTGCCAGCGGGGGGACTAGCGGGACTCAGCAGTACTTC,CASGGTSGTQQYF
TRBV5-4,-,TRBJ1-1,14,-,TGTGCCAGCAGCTCCCCTTTAAAGGGGACTGAAGCTTTCTTT,CASSSPLKGTEAFF
TRBV5-5,TRBD1,TRBJ2-7,13,few,TGTGCCAGCAGCCTTGACAGGGGTTTTGAGCAGTACTTC,CASSLDRGFEQYF
TRBV18,TRBD2,TRBJ2-1,16,-,TGTGCCAGCTCACCTCCCCAGCGGGGGGTCGGGAATGAGCAGTTCTTC,CASSPPQRGVGNEQFF
TRBV4-3,TRBD1,TRBJ1-2,17,-,TGCGCCAGCAGCCAATTACTCCCCGGGACAGGGGTTGCAGGCTACACCTTC,CASSQLLPGTGVAGYTF
TRBV24-1,-,TRBJ2-6,15,-,TGTGCCACCAGTGATACAGGTCTCCCGGCCAACGTCCTGACTTTC,CATSDTGLPANVLTF
TRBV5-1,-,TRBJ2-3,14,once,TGCGCCAGCAGCTTGGCGGGGGACGGAGATACGCAGTATTTT,CASSLAGDGDTQYF
TRBV4-3,TRBD2,TRBJ2-1,18,once,TGCGCCAGCAGCGTCGGCGGGGCGGGAGGGCAACTCTACAATGAGCAGTTCTTC,CASSVGGAGGQLYNEQFF
TRBV5-4,TRBD1,TRBJ1-4,16,-,TGTGCCAGCAGCTCTAGGACAGGGGGAACTAATGAAAAACTGTTTTTT,CASSSRTGGTNEKLFF
TRBV6-6,-,TRBJ1-6,14,-,TGTGCCAGCAGTTATCGGAACCGACAGGAACCCCTCCACTTT,CASSYRNRQEPLHF
TRBV7-6,-,TRBJ2-5,17,-,TGTGCCAGCAGCTTAGCGCCCAACCGAGGAGGGAGGGAGACCCAGTACTTC,CASSLAPNRGGRETQYF
TRBV4-1,-,TRBJ2-7,13,-,TGCGCCAGCAGCCAAACAGAGTTTTACGAGCAGTACTTC,CASSQTEFYEQYF
TRBV4-1,TRBD2,TRBJ2-3,17,-,TGCGCCAGCAGCCAAGATCCAGCGGGGGGGTTCACAGATACGCAGTATTTT,CASSQDPAGGFTDTQYF
TRBV12-3/TRBV12-4,TRBD1,TRBJ2-7,13,-,TGTGCCAGCGGCTGGGACAGGGCGGGCGAGCAGTACTTC,CASGWDRAGEQYF
TRBV3-1/TRBV3-2,TRBD2,TRBJ2-7,15,-,TGTGCCAGCAGCCCCGAGCGGGGGCCCTTCATTACGCAGTACTTC,CASSPERGPFITQYF
TRBV12-3/TRBV12-4,-,TRBJ1-5,13,-,TGTGCCAGCAGTTTGGCCAGTACACAGCCCCAGCATTTT,CASSLASTQPQHF
TRBV11-1,-,TRBJ2-3,13,-,TGTGCCAGCAGCTTAAGCCGGACAGATACGCAGTATTTT,CASSLSRTDTQYF
TRBV5-1,-,TRBJ2-3,14,few,TGCGCCAGCAGCACCAACAGGGTTGCGGATACGCAGTATTTT,CASSTNRVADTQYF